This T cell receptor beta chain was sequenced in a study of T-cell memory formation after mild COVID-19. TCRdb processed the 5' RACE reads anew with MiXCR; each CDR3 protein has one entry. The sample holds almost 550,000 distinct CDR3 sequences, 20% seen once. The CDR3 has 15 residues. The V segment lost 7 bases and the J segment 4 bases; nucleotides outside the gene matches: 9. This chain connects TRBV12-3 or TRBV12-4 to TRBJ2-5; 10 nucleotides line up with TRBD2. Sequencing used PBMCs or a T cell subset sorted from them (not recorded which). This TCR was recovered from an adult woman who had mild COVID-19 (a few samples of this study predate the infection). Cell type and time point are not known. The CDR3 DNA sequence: TGTGCCAGCACCTTAGCGGGGGGATCCTCAGAGACCCAGTACTTC. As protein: CASTLAGGSSETQYF.